A single sample is the source of the 25 T cell receptor beta chains below, sequenced in a study of CD8+ T cells in alopecia areata listed by TCRdb under 2018. Libraries came from the immunoSEQ multiplex PCR assay. RNA was extracted from all samples and reverse transcribed into cDNA as template for TCR sequencing. TCRdb re-hosts the immuneACCESS table, in-frame sequences only. Its copies lack some clones; in the studies checked, an unresolved V gene accounts for under half of them, and the cause for the rest is not known. Across this sample there are 150,000 or so clones, with over 45% seen only once. The biggest ten clones account for less than 8% of the sample. The sequenced sample was CD4+ T cells sorted from blood. Every receptor here comes from a human donor with alopecia areata.

This clone has more than one count but fewer than ten. This sequence joins TRBV27 and TRBJ1-1, with 7 bases identical to TRBD1. Germline V CDR1 and CDR2: MNHEY, SMNVEV (reference sequence). The CDR3 loop spans 15 amino acids. The V gene end was trimmed by 3 bases and the J gene end by 1 base; junction bases not matched to a gene: 5. The CDR3 spells CASSLLGGGNTEAFF. CDR3 nucleotide sequence: TGTGCCAGCAGTTTGTTAGGGGGCGGGAACACTGAAGCTTTCTTT.

CDR3 sequence: CSVTEGAYEQYF. CDR3 nucleotide sequence: TGCAGCGTTACCGAAGGCGCCTACGAGCAGTACTTC. The genes are TRBV29-1 and TRBJ2-7; D is uncertain. The CDR3 totals 12 residues. Trimming took 5 bases from V and 2 from J, leaving 10 bases between them. Germline V gene sequence: CDR1 SQVTM, CDR2 ANQGSEA.

The gene calls are TRBV25-1 and TRBJ2-5; D unresolved. With 2 bases removed from V and 4 bases from J, the gap between germline ends came to 11 bases. This CDR3 contains 14 residues. Germline CDR1 MGHDK, CDR2 SYGVNS. CDR3 DNA sequence: TGTGCCAGCAGTGAACCCCAGACGCGAGAGACCCAGTACTTC. Its translation is CASSEPQTRETQYF.

The V and J genes are TRBV30 and TRBJ1-1; D might be TRBD1 (6 bases). Germline lookup yields CDR1 GTSNPN and CDR2 SVGIG (reference sequence). V was trimmed by 4 bases and J by 4 bases, leaving 13 bases between them. This CDR3 spans 13 amino acids. CDR3 bases: TGTGCCTGGAATCTCGAACAGGGCACTGAAGCTTTCTTT. This gives the protein CAWNLEQGTEAFF.

The V and J genes are TRBV27 and TRBJ2-1; 8 bases agree with TRBD2. Germline lookup yields CDR1 MNHEY and CDR2 SMNVEV (reference sequence). CDR3 size: 15 residues. Losses at the gene ends were 4 bases for V and 3 bases for J; bases not matched to a gene: 5. CDR3 nucleotides: TGTGCCAGCAGTTCGGCGGGGGGTGTCTACAATGAGCAGTTCTTC. It translates to CASSSAGGVYNEQFF.

This rearrangement joins TRBV28 to TRBJ2-1; 7 bases align to TRBD2. The CDR3 extends over 13 amino acids. Trimming removed 7 bases from V and 7 bases from J; junction bases left unmatched: 7. CDR1 MDHEN and CDR2 SYDVKM come from the germline V gene. The CDR3 bases are TGTGCCAGCAAGGAGGGAGGGCAGAATGAGCAGTTCTTC. It codes for CASKEGGQNEQFF.

A few counts support this clone. The rearrangement links TRBV19 to TRBJ2-3; D is possibly TRBD1 (6 bases). This CDR3 has 16 residues. Trimming pared 6 bases from V and 3 bases from J, leaving 19 bases between. CDR1 and CDR2 (germline): LNHDA, SQIVND (reference sequence). CDR3 DNA sequence: TGTGCCAGTAGACTCAGGGGCGCGACGACGACAGATACGCAGTATTTT. Protein sequence: CASRLRGATTTDTQYF.

The rearrangement uses TRBV28 and TRBJ2-7; unclear D gene. V lost 7 bases and J 6 bases, leaving 4 bases between the germline ends. The germline V gene has CDR1 MDHEN and CDR2 SYDVKM. This CDR3 has 9 residues. CDR3 nucleotides: TGTGCCAGCAAACCCGAGCAGTACTTC. It specifies CASKPEQYF.

This clone was observed a few times. The rearrangement links TRBV5-6 to TRBJ2-7; a possible D gene is TRBD2 (6 bases). The CDR3 is 13 residues long. V gave up 5 bases and J gave up 3 bases, with 12 bases separating them. The germline gives CDR1 SGHDT, CDR2 YYEEEE. The CDR3 loop reads CASRPGRNYEQYF. CDR3 DNA: TGTGCCAGCAGACCCGGGAGAAACTACGAGCAGTACTTC.

This chain connects TRBV2 to TRBJ1-1, with a possible D match to TRBD1 (6 bases). The CDR3 totals 14 residues. The ends were cut back, 5 bases at V and 1 base at J, with 11 bases in the middle. Germline assignment: CDR1 SNHLY and CDR2 FYNNEI. Here the CDR3 reads CASSYRERNTEAFF. CDR3 coding DNA: TGTGCCAGCAGTTACAGGGAGAGGAACACTGAAGCTTTCTTT.

This clone was found a few times. V is TRBV2 and J is TRBJ2-2; TRBD2 is a possible D gene (5 bases). The CDR3 is 14 residues long. The ends were cut back, 7 bases at V and 0 bases at J, with 9 bases in the middle. Germline V gene sequence: CDR1 SNHLY, CDR2 FYNNEI. The CDR3 region is CASIEGANTGELFF. In DNA, the CDR3 is TGTGCCAGCATTGAGGGTGCGAACACCGGGGAGCTGTTTTTT.

The chain has TRBV5-1 and TRBJ1-1, with a weak D call TRBD1 (6 bases). Germline V lookup: CDR1 SGHRS, CDR2 YFSETQ. The CDR3 has 12 residues. The V end was cut by 3 bases, the J end by 5 bases, with 8 bases between. In DNA form, the CDR3 reads TGCGCCAGCAGCTCAGGGGAGACTGAAGCTTTCTTT. It is translated as CASSSGETEAFF.

This clone was picked up a small number of times. The rearrangement joins TRBV28 to TRBJ1-5; the match to TRBD1 covers 7 bases. CDR1 is MDHEN, CDR2 SYDVKM, per germline. The CDR3 totals 12 residues. With V trimmed by 6 bases and J by 8 bases, 4 bases remained unmatched. The CDR3 region has the DNA TGTGCCAGCAGCACACAGGGGAAGCCCCAGCATTTT. It is translated as CASSTQGKPQHF.

This chain links TRBV30 with TRBJ1-1; D may be TRBD1 (5 bases). Germline values: CDR1 GTSNPN, CDR2 SVGIG (reference sequence). The CDR3 is 12 residues long. V was cut by 3 bases and J by 7 bases, with 12 bases left in between. CDR3 nucleotides: TGTGCCTGGAGCACCTCTGGGGGTGAAGCTTTCTTT. Protein: CAWSTSGGEAFF.

This sequence joins TRBV2 and TRBJ1-5; TRBD1 might be the D (5 bases). The CDR3 sequence is 15 residues long. The ends were cut back, 4 bases at V and 5 bases at J, with 15 bases in the middle. CDR1 and CDR2 from the germline V gene are SNHLY and FYNNEI. The CDR3 DNA reads TGTGCCAGCAGTGGATTGGTACAGGCAGATCAGCCCCAGCATTTT. Protein product: CASSGLVQADQPQHF. The full variable domain, with the rest looked up from reference TRBV2 and TRBJ1-5, is EPEVTQTPSHQVTQMGQEVILRCVPISNHLYFYWYRQILGQKVEFLVSFYNNEISEKSEIFDDQFSVERPDGSNFTLKIRSTKLEDSAMYFCASSGLVQADQPQHFGDGTRLSIL.

The V gene is TRBV15, the J gene TRBJ1-5; D may be TRBD1 (6 bases). CDR3 length equals 14 residues. With 2 bases removed from V and 4 bases from J, the gap between germline ends came to 9 bases. Germline loops: CDR1 LNHNV, CDR2 YYDKDF (reference sequence). DNA for the CDR3: TGTGCCACCAGCAGAATACAGGGAAATCAGCCCCAGCATTTT. Its protein is CATSRIQGNQPQHF.

The chain is built from TRBV29-1 and TRBJ2-7, with no clear D. Germline-derived CDR1 and CDR2 are SQVTM and ANQGSEA. Trimming shortened V by 6 bases and J by 4 bases, and 16 bases separated the two germline ends. This CDR3 spans 13 amino acids. The CDR3 here is CSVRTIYGYEQYF. The CDR3 DNA reads TGCAGCGTCCGGACCATCTACGGGTACGAGCAGTACTTC.

The rearrangement joins TRBV29-1 to TRBJ1-2; 9 positions agree with TRBD1. The ends lost 5 bases at V and 10 bases at J; junction bases unmatched: 8. The CDR3 runs 12 residues. The V gene's germline CDR1 is SQVTM and CDR2 ANQGSEA. The CDR3 coding sequence is TGCAGCGTTACCGACAGGGGGGGCTTCTACACCTTC. Amino acids: CSVTDRGGFYTF.

The V call is TRBV30, the J call TRBJ1-1; D remains unclear. The CDR3 consists of 13 residues. Trimming took 3 bases from V and 3 from J, leaving 11 bases between them. Germline values: CDR1 GTSNPN, CDR2 SVGIG (reference sequence). This chain's CDR3 is CAWRVGRDTEAFF. The CDR3 nucleotides are TGTGCCTGGAGAGTCGGACGGGACACTGAAGCTTTCTTT.

This clone was seen a few times. The genes are TRBV7-9 and TRBJ1-2, with D uncertain. The CDR3 contains 12 residues. The germline V gene encodes CDR1 SEHNR and CDR2 FQNEAQ (reference sequence). Trimming left V 3 bases short and J 4 bases short, with 6 bases between. As DNA, the CDR3 is TGTGCCAGCAGCTTCCCGATCTATGGCTACACCTTC. Translated, it gives CASSFPIYGYTF.

This chain links TRBV5-1 with TRBJ2-7, with a tentative D call TRBD2 (6 bases). CDR1 SGHRS and CDR2 YFSETQ come from the germline V gene. This CDR3 is built from 17 residues. V was shortened by 2 bases and J by 3 bases, with 21 bases between the two germline ends. CDR3 amino acids: CASSFGTMVGGDYEQYF. The CDR3 DNA reads as TGCGCCAGCAGCTTCGGGACGATGGTGGGAGGAGACTACGAGCAGTACTTC.

This clone was detected once. The chain is built from TRBV5-1 and TRBJ1-1; D call uncertain. The CDR3 has 14 amino acids. CDR1 and CDR2 (germline): SGHRS, YFSETQ. Between the trimmed V and J ends, which lost 4 bases and 4 bases, there was a span of 14 bases. The CDR3 region is CASSVLTSSTEAFF. CDR3 DNA sequence: TGCGCCAGCAGCGTGTTGACTAGCTCCACTGAAGCTTTCTTT.

The genes are TRBV18 and TRBJ2-1; D is uncertain. The CDR3 sequence is 15 residues long. Germline lookup yields CDR1 KGHSH and CDR2 LQKENI. Trimming shortened V by 0 bases and J by 1 base, and 7 bases separated the two germline ends. The CDR3 DNA follows: TGTGCCAGCTCACCACCGTCAGAGTCCTACAATGAGCAGTTCTTC. Encoded protein: CASSPPSESYNEQFF.

The chain recombines TRBV2 with TRBJ2-7, with 7 bases identical to TRBD1. The CDR3 totals 12 residues. The germline V gene encodes CDR1 SNHLY and CDR2 FYNNEI. Germline trimming cut 3 bases from V and 5 bases from J; bases unmatched to any gene: 1. The CDR3 region is CASSDRGNEQYF. The CDR3, as DNA: TGTGCCAGCAGTGACAGGGGGAACGAGCAGTACTTC.

This clone came up once. The chain has TRBV7-8 and TRBJ2-7; 7 bases align to TRBD1. The J segment lost 3 bases and the V segment lost 1 base, leaving 3 bases of the junction unmatched. This CDR3 has 14 residues. Germline CDR1 is SGHVS and CDR2 is FQNEAQ. CDR3 region: CASSLDGTDYEQYF. The CDR3, as DNA: TGTGCCAGCAGCTTAGACGGGACAGACTACGAGCAGTACTTC. Full variable domain (outside the CDR3, taken from reference TRBV7-8 and TRBJ2-7): GAGVSQSPRYKVAKRGQDVALRCDPISGHVSLFWYQQALGQGPEFLTYFQNEAQLDKSGLPSDRFFAERPEGSVSTLKIQRTQQEDSAVYLCASSLDGTDYEQYFGPGTRLTVT.